The sequence of this TCR beta chain was determined in a study of beta chain features in type 1 diabetes. CDR3 size: 15 residues. CDR1 and CDR2 from the germline V gene are SGHRS and YFSETQ. V lost 3 bases, J lost 6 bases, and 8 bases stayed unmatched. TCRB transcripts that were expressed got sequenced, as all of the isolated RNA had been reverse transcribed. TCRdb's copy holds only in-frame clones and misses some; the assay was immunoSEQ multiplex PCR. This table holds over 700,000 clones, 17% found once. The source material was naive CD4+ T cells from blood. The V and J genes are TRBV5-1 and TRBJ2-1; 8 bases are a match to TRBD1. This sequence was found in a woman under 30 in good health. CDR3 in amino acids: CASSSDRGPINEQFF. The CDR3 DNA reads TGCGCCAGCAGCTCAGACAGGGGCCCCATCAATGAGCAGTTCTTC.